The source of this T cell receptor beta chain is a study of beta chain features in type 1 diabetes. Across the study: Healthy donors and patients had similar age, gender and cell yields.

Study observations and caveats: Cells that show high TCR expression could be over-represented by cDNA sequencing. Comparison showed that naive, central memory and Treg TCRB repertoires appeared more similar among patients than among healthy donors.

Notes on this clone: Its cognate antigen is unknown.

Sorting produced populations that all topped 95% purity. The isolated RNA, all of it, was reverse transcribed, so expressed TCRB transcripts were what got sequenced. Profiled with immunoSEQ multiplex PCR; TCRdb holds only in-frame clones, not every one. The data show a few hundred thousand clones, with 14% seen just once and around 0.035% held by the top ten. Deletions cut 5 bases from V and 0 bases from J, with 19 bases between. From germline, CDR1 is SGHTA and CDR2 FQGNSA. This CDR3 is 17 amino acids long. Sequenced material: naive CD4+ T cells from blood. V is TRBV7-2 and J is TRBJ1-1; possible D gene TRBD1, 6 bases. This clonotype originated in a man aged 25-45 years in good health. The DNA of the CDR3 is TGTGCCAGCAGCCCCCCTTTCCGGGGGGACATGAACACTGAAGCTTTCTTT. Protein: CASSPPFRGDMNTEAFF.